This T cell receptor (beta chain) was documented in a study of STAT5B mutations in CD4+ large granular lymphocyte leukemia. Background on the study: Among healthy donors, a particular HLA allele went with more CDR3 'QG' motifs.

In the source study's methods: Lowest detectable productive clonotype frequency was 2.59 x 10-5. Using immunoSEQ multiplex PCR, the repertoire was profiled, and TCRdb retains in-frame clones only, with some absent. For V, J and clone size, that table is used; D and trimming come from the DNA. The table has around 29,000 clones, 70% to 85% seen once. Points on this clone: What it binds is not known.

Study observations and caveats: 8/27 top patient clones versus 2/35 control clones were TRBV06-family.

Buffy coats from healthy blood donors served as controls. The CDR3 has 15 amino acids. Germline CDR1 is MGHDK and CDR2 is SYGVNS. Trimming stripped 4 bases from V and 7 bases from J, with 17 bases between. Sequencing was carried out using CD4+ T cells from blood buffy coats. The receptor comes from a human donor in good health. This chain uses TRBV25-1 with TRBJ2-1; tentatively, D is TRBD2 (6 bases). The CDR3 nucleotides read TGTGCCAGCAGTGTACGGGAGATGGGGAGAAATGAGCAGTTCTTC. This translates into CASSVREMGRNEQFF.